Presented here are 2 T cell receptor beta chains from one specimen sequenced in a study of OX40 agonist ivuxolimab in advanced cancers. TCRdb's copy holds only in-frame clones and misses some; the assay was immunoSEQ multiplex PCR. In the table there are more than 85,000 clones, about nine tenths of which are singletons. This specimen was CD4+ or CD8+ T cells sorted from blood, taken in a trial of the OX40 agonist ivuxolimab. Every receptor here comes from an adult with an advanced solid tumor such as melanoma, head and neck, liver or kidney cancer.

The genes are TRBV7-9 and TRBJ2-1, with TRBD1 matching 7 bases. The CDR3 has 13 residues. Germline loops: CDR1 SEHNR, CDR2 FQNEAQ (reference sequence). The V and J ends lost 5 bases and 15 bases, in that order; junction bases with no gene match: 13. The CDR3 region is CASSEGSRDSGFF. In DNA, the CDR3 is TGTGCCAGCAGCGAGGGAAGCCGGGACAGTGGGTTCTTC.

The rearrangement links TRBV6-5 to TRBJ1-5; no clear D gene. Germline values: CDR1 MNHEY, CDR2 SVGAGI. The V end was cut by 0 bases, the J end by 0 bases, with 6 bases between. The length of the CDR3 is 15 residues. The CDR3 nucleotides read TGTGCCAGCAGTTACTCGCAGTATAGCAATCAGCCCCAGCATTTT. Its translation is CASSYSQYSNQPQHF.